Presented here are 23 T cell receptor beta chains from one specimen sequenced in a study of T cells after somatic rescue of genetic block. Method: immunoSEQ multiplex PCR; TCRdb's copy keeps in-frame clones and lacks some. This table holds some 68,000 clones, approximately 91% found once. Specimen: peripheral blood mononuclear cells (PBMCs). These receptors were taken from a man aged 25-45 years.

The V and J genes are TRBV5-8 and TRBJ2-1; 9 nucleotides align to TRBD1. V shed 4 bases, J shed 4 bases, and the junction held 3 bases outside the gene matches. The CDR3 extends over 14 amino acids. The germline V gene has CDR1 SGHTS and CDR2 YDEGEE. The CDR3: CASSNRGPYNEQFF. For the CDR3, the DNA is TGTGCCAGCAGCAACAGGGGGCCTTACAATGAGCAGTTCTTC.

The CDR3 spells CASSSGLTGGGTYGYTF. The CDR3 DNA sequence: TGTGCCAGCAGCTCCGGTTTGACGGGTGGGGGGACCTATGGCTACACCTTC. The chain links TRBV5-4 to TRBJ1-2; a possible D gene is TRBD1 (5 bases). Germline V gives CDR1 SGHNT, CDR2 YYREEE (reference sequence). V gave up 3 bases and J gave up 4 bases, with 22 bases separating them. This CDR3 is 17 amino acids long.

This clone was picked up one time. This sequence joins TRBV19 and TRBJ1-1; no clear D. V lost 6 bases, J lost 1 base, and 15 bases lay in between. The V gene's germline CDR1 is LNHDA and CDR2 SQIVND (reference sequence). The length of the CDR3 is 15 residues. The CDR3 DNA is TGTGCCAGTAGGACCCGGAGGTTAGGGAACACTGAAGCTTTCTTT. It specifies CASRTRRLGNTEAFF.

CDR3 protein: CASSDQIQETQYF. The CDR3 coding sequence is TGTGCCAGCAGTGACCAGATCCAAGAGACCCAGTACTTC. This rearrangement joins TRBV25-1 to TRBJ2-5; D is uncertain. The length of the CDR3 is 13 residues. Germline V gives CDR1 MGHDK, CDR2 SYGVNS. Trimming cost V 3 bases and J 1 base, with 6 bases left between them.

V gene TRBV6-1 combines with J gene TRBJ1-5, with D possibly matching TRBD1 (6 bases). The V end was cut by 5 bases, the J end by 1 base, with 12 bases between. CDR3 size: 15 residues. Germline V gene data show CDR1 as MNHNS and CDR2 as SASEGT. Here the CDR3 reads CASSPQGLSNQPQHF. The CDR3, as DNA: TGTGCCAGCAGTCCTCAGGGGTTAAGCAATCAGCCCCAGCATTTT.

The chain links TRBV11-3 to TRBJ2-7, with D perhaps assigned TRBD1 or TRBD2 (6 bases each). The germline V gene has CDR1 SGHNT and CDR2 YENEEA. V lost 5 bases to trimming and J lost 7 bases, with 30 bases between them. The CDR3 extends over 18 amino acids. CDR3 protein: CASSHYREPGTLLREQYF. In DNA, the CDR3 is TGTGCCAGCAGCCACTACAGGGAGCCCGGGACTTTGTTACGGGAGCAGTACTTC. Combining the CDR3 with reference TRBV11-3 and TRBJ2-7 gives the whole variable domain EAGVVQSPRYKIIEKKQPVAFWCNPISGHNTLYWYLQNLGQGPELLIRYENEEAVDDSQLPKDRFSAERLKGVDSTLKIQPAELGDSAVYLCASSHYREPGTLLREQYFGPGTRLTVT.

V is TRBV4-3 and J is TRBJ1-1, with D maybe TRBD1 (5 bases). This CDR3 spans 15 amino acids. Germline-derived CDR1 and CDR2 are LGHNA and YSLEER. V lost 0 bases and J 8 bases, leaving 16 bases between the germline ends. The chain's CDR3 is CASSQDLGRDREAFF. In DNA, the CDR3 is TGCGCCAGCAGCCAAGATCTGGGCAGGGATAGAGAAGCTTTCTTT.

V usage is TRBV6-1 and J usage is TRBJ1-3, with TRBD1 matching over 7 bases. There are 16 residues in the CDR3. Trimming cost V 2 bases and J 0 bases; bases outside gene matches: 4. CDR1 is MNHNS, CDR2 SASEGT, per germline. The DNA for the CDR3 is TGTGCCAGCAGTGAACGGGGGGACAGCTCTGGAAACACCATATATTTT. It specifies CASSERGDSSGNTIYF.

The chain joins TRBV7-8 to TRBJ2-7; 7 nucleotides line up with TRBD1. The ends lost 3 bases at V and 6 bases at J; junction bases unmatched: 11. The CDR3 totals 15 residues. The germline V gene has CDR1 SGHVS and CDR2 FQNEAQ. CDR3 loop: CASSFVVGAGGEQYF. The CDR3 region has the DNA TGTGCCAGCAGCTTTGTAGTCGGGGCAGGGGGCGAGCAGTACTTC.

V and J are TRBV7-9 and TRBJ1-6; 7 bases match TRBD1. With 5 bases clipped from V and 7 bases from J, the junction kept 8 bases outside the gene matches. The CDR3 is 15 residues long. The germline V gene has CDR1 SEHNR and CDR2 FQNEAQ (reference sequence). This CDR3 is CASSLPGQRNSPLHF. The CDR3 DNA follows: TGTGCCAGCAGCCTACCGGGACAGCGAAATTCACCCCTCCACTTT.

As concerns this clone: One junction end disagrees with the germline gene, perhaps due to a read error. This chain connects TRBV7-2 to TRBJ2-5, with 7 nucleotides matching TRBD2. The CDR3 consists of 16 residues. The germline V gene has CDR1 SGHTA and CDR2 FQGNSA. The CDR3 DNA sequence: TGTGCCAGCAGCTTGGCAGGGACTAAGGATCAAGGGACCCAGTACTTC. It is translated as CASSLAGTKDQGTQYF.

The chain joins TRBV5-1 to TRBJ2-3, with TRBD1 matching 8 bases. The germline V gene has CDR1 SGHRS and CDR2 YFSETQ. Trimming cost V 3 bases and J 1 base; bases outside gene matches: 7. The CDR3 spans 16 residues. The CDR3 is CASSSKTGARTDTQYF. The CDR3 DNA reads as TGCGCCAGCAGCTCAAAGACAGGGGCACGCACAGATACGCAGTATTTT.

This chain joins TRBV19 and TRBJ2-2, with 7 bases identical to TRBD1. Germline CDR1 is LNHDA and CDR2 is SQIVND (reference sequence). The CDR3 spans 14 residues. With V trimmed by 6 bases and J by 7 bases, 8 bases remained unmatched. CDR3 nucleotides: TGTGCCAGTAGGACAGGGATGGTTAGCGGGGAGCTGTTTTTT. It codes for CASRTGMVSGELFF.

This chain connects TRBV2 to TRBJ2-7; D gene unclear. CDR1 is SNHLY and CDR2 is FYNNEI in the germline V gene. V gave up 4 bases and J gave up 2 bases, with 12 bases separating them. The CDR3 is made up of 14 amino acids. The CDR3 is CASSVTFGPYEQYF. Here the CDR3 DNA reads TGTGCCAGCAGTGTGACATTTGGTCCCTACGAGCAGTACTTC.

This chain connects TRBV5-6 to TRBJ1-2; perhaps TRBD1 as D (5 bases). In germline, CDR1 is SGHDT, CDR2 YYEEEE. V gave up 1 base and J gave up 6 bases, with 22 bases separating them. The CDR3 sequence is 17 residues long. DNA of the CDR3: TGTGCCAGCAGCTTGCGGCTTACCGGGACCCCGGCGGATGGCTACACCTTC. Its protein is CASSLRLTGTPADGYTF.

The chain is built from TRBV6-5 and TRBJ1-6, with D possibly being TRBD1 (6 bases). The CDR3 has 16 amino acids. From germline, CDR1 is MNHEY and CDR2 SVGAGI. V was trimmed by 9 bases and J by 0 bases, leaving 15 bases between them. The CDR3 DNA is TGTGCCAGTAGATACAGGGCCTCCTCCTATAATTCACCCCTCCACTTT. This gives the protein CASRYRASSYNSPLHF.

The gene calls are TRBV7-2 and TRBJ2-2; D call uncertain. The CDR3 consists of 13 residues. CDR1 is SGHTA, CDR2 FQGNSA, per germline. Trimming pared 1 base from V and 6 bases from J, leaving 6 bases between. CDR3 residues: CASSLVFSGELFF. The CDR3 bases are TGTGCCAGCAGCTTAGTTTTTTCCGGGGAGCTGTTTTTT.

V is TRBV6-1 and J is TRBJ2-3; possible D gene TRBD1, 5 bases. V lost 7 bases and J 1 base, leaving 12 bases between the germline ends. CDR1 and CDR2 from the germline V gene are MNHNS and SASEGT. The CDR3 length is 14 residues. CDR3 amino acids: CASTSDRGTDTQYF. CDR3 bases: TGTGCCAGCACTAGTGACAGAGGCACAGATACGCAGTATTTT.

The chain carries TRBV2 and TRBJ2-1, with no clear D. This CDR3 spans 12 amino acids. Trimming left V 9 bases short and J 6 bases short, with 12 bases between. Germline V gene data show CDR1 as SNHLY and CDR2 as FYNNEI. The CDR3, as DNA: TGTGCCAGTAGCAGGTTGGGCAATGAGCAGTTCTTC. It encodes CASSRLGNEQFF.

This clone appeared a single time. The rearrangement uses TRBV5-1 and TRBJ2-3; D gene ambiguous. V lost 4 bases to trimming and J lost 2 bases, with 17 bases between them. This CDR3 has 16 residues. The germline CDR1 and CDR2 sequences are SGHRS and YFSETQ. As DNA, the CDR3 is TGCGCCAGCAGCCCCCGTGGGCGGAGCTACACAGATACGCAGTATTTT. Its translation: CASSPRGRSYTDTQYF.

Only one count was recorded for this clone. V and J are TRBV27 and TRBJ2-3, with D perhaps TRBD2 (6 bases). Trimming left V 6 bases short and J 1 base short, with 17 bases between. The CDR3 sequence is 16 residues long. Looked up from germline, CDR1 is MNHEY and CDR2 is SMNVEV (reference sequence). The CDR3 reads CASRTNRDLGTDTQYF. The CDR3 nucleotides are TGTGCCAGCAGAACAAACCGGGACTTGGGCACAGATACGCAGTATTTT.

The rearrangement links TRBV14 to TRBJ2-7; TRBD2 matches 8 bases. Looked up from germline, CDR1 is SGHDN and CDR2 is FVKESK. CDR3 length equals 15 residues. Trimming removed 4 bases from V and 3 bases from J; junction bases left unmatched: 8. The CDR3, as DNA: TGTGCCAGCAGCCTCGGGCTAGCGGGTTTCTACGAGCAGTACTTC. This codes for CASSLGLAGFYEQYF.

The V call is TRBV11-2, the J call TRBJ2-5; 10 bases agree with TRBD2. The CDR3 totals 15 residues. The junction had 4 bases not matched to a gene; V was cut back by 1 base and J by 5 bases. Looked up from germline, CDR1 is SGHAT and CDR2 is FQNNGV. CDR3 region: CASSLAAGGPETQYF. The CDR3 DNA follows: TGTGCCAGCAGCTTAGCAGCGGGGGGGCCGGAGACCCAGTACTTC. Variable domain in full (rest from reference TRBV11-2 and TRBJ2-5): EAGVAQSPRYKIIEKRQSVAFWCNPISGHATLYWYQQILGQGPKLLIQFQNNGVVDDSQLPKDRFSAERLKGVDSTLKIQPAKLEDSAVYLCASSLAAGGPETQYFGPGTRLLVL.